This T cell receptor (beta chain) was sequenced in a study of post-analysis software for immune sequencing data. At the level of the study: Disease trajectories encompassed relapsing-remitting, secondary progressive and progressive-relapsing multiple sclerosis.

Note on this clonotype: The antigen is not known.

Unique molecular identifiers were present in the TCR beta cDNA libraries. Roughly 500,000 cDNA molecules came from approximately 1 to 10 million T cells. TCRdb reprocessed the PCR reads with MiXCR, giving one entry per CDR3 protein. The table has 750,000 to 950,000 distinct CDR3 sequences, about 50% seen once. Germline V lookup: CDR1 DFQATT, CDR2 SNEGSKA (reference sequence). The CDR3 is 18 residues long. General study findings and limits: Controls had significantly higher normalized Chao1 diversity than multiple sclerosis patients. Five or six TRBV segments (TRBV5-6, TRBV5-1 and TRBV20-1 among them) occurred more frequently in patients than in controls. Strong same-batch co-clustering of samples appeared with F measure clustering.

This TCR came from a girl aged 10-17 years with multiple sclerosis. J is TRBJ2-4 and V is TRBV20-1, with TRBD2 matching 8 bases. Near its end, the DNA agrees better with TRBJ2-7, so the J call may be wrong. The material sequenced was blood. The CDR3 bases are TGCAGTGCTAGCGACGGACTAGCCGCGTCCCGGAGGGGCTACGAGCAGTACTTC. Translated, it gives CSASDGLAASRRGYEQYF.